A single TCR beta chain is shown here with its context. The sample is drawn from a study of blood T cell repertoires in COVID-19. Study information: COVID-19 samples from acute and convalescent phases originated in the United States, Italy and Spain. In each case, the material was cDNA or gDNA derived from T cells, B-cell-depleted T cells, or PBMCs.

How the authors handled the data: Estimation of nucleated cell counts relied on the amplification of reference gene primers. The repertoire was sequenced with immunoSEQ multiplex PCR; TCRdb's copy has only in-frame clones and lacks some. Clonal size and the V and J genes are those of that table, whereas D and trimming came from the DNA. The sample includes tens of thousands of clones, approximately 86% seen only once; the top ten take around a sixth. The CDR3 is 15 residues long. The germline V gene encodes CDR1 MNHEY and CDR2 SVGAGI. V shed 2 bases and J shed 4 bases, with 12 bases lying between them.

This clonotype was sampled from a woman aged 80 or older with acute or convalescent COVID-19. Sequencing was carried out using peripheral blood. V is TRBV6-5 and J is TRBJ1-5, with D maybe TRBD1 (5 bases). The CDR3 here is CASSYTLGGNQPQHF. The CDR3 DNA reads TGTGCCAGCAGTTACACCTTGGGGGGGAATCAGCCCCAGCATTTT.